This T cell receptor (beta chain) came from a study of cytomegalovirus exposure and HLA in healthy donors. This clone was seen more than once but under ten times. PCR primers comprised 60 Vbeta and 13 Jbeta primers. Repertoires were generated with immunoSEQ multiplex PCR, while TCRdb's copy carries only in-frame clones and drops some. The table shows tens of thousands of clones, with less than 85% occurring only once. Germline loops: CDR1 SEHNR, CDR2 FQNEAQ (reference sequence). Trimming took 2 bases from V and 1 from J, leaving 18 bases between them. CDR3 length: 19 residues. The receptor was derived from a woman aged 30 to 39 in good health and CMV-seropositive. V and J are TRBV7-9 and TRBJ2-6; D might be TRBD2 (5 bases). The sequencing input was PBMCs. CDR3 residues: CASSLITGWQLSGANVLTF. CDR3 coding DNA: TGTGCCAGCAGCTTAATAACGGGGTGGCAGCTTTCTGGGGCCAACGTCCTGACTTTC.